These T cell receptor beta chains were read from a single sample in a study of blood T cell repertoires in COVID-19. Repertoires were generated with immunoSEQ multiplex PCR, while TCRdb's copy carries only in-frame clones and drops some. The sample consists of nearly 40,000 clones, about 85% of them appearing once. Sequencing input: peripheral blood. These receptors all come from a man between 45 and 60 years old in a cohort sampled during active COVID-19. Both conserved end residues are part of each CDR3. D genes are given only for firm matches. The size entry is marked missing in some rows and otherwise reads once, few, many or a size class.

j_call	clone_size	d_call	v_call	cdr3_aa	cdr3_nt
TRBJ2-1	NA	TRBD2	TRBV19	CASSSETSGRPGNEQFF	TGTGCCAGTAGTTCGGAAACTAGCGGGAGGCCGGGCAATGAGCAGTTCTTC
TRBJ1-6	NA	TRBD1	TRBV5-6	CASSHGQGASPLHF	TGTGCCAGCAGCCACGGACAGGGGGCTTCACCCCTCCACTTT
TRBJ2-3	NA	NA	TRBV5-1	CASTPTEQGWGDTQYF	TGCGCCAGCACTCCGACAGAACAGGGATGGGGAGATACGCAGTATTTT
TRBJ2-3	NA	TRBD2	TRBV7-9	CASSVASGSTDTQYF	TGTGCCAGCAGCGTAGCTAGCGGGAGTACAGATACGCAGTATTTT
TRBJ1-5	few	NA	TRBV6-2/TRBV6-3	CASSYESNQPQHF	TGTGCCAGCAGTTACGAGAGCAATCAGCCCCAGCATTTT
TRBJ2-5	NA	TRBD2	TRBV19	CASSTSGGLIQETQYF	TGTGCCAGTAGTACTAGCGGGGGGCTCATCCAAGAGACCCAGTACTTC
TRBJ2-2	NA	NA	TRBV5-4	CASSGGRPPIWELFF	TGTGCCAGCAGCGGGGGGAGGCCTCCCATCTGGGAGCTGTTTTTT
TRBJ1-2	NA	NA	TRBV4-3	CASSQDGRGDDGYTF	TGCGCCAGCAGCCAAGATGGGAGGGGGGATGATGGCTACACCTTC
TRBJ2-3	NA	NA	TRBV6-5	CASSYSATASDTQYF	TGTGCCAGCAGTTACTCAGCGACGGCATCCGATACGCAGTATTTT
TRBJ2-5	NA	NA	TRBV3-1/TRBV3-2	CASSQPTLQETQYF	TGTGCCAGCAGCCAACCCACTCTCCAAGAGACCCAGTACTTC
TRBJ2-3	once	NA	TRBV9	CASSEGDTQYF	TGTGCCAGCAGCGAGGGGGATACGCAGTATTTT
TRBJ1-2	NA	NA	TRBV6-5	CASWGAGYTF	TGTGCCAGCTGGGGAGCTGGCTACACCTTC
TRBJ2-2	NA	TRBD2	TRBV5-6	CASSFARGALSTGELFF	TGTGCCAGCAGCTTTGCGCGGGGGGCCCTAAGCACCGGGGAGCTGTTTTTT
TRBJ1-2	NA	TRBD1	TRBV6-4	CASSRDRGRNYGYTF	TGTGCCAGCAGTCGGGACAGGGGGCGGAACTATGGCTACACCTTC
TRBJ2-7	NA	NA	TRBV4-1	CASGTPGAYEQYF	TGCGCCAGCGGAACTCCGGGGGCCTACGAGCAGTACTTC
TRBJ1-4	few	NA	TRBV5-5	CASSLGGNNEKLFF	TGTGCCAGCAGCTTGGGAGGGAATAATGAAAAACTGTTTTTT
TRBJ2-1	NA	TRBD2	TRBV11-1	CASSPHGGGYNEQFF	TGTGCCAGCAGCCCCCATGGGGGGGGCTACAATGAGCAGTTCTTC
TRBJ1-5	NA	NA	TRBV2	CASSRDTQPQHF	TGTGCCAGCAGCCGCGATACTCAGCCCCAGCATTTT
TRBJ2-1	NA	TRBD2	TRBV2	CASSVWVAGEDEQFF	TGTGCCAGCAGTGTGTGGGTAGCGGGAGAAGATGAGCAGTTCTTC
TRBJ2-1	NA	NA	TRBV24-1	CATSDLNRNYNEQFF	TGTGCCACCAGTGATTTGAACAGAAATTACAATGAGCAGTTCTTC
TRBJ2-1	NA	TRBD2	TRBV3-1/TRBV3-2	CASSQGLAGTYNEQFF	TGTGCCAGCAGCCAAGGGCTAGCGGGAACCTACAATGAGCAGTTCTTC
TRBJ1-5	NA	NA	TRBV27	CASSPQGNSNQPQHF	TGTGCCAGCAGCCCCCAGGGCAATAGCAATCAGCCCCAGCATTTT
TRBJ1-6	NA	NA	TRBV10-1	CASSGGGRPSPLHF	TGCGCCAGCAGTGGTGGTGGCAGGCCTTCACCCCTCCACTTT
TRBJ2-7	NA	NA	TRBV7-3	CASSSPRGCYEQYF	TGTGCCAGCAGCTCCCCCCGGGGATGCTACGAGCAGTACTTC
TRBJ2-3	NA	NA	TRBV13	CASSLGEPHQYF	TGTGCCAGCAGCCTAGGGGAGCCTCACCAGTATTTT
TRBJ2-2	NA	NA	TRBV9	CASSVLGTTNTGELFF	TGTGCCAGCAGCGTGTTAGGCACTACGAACACCGGGGAGCTGTTTTTT
TRBJ2-2	NA	TRBD2	TRBV27	CASSLLAGDDRGELFF	TGTGCCAGCAGCCTTCTAGCGGGAGACGATCGCGGGGAGCTGTTTTTT
TRBJ1-5	once	TRBD1	TRBV11-2	CASSSGMGTGGSQPQHF	TGTGCCAGCAGCTCGGGTATGGGGACAGGGGGTTCTCAGCCCCAGCATTTT
TRBJ1-2	once	TRBD1	TRBV11-3	CASSLRGQSLGYTF	TGTGCCAGCAGCTTAAGGGGACAGAGCCTGGGCTACACCTTC
TRBJ2-1	NA	TRBD1	TRBV7-2	CASSLVGQGVDEQFF	TGTGCCAGCAGCTTAGTGGGGCAGGGGGTTGATGAGCAGTTCTTC
TRBJ2-3	NA	TRBD1	TRBV6-1	CASSVGTQGARTDTQYF	TGTGCCAGCAGTGTGGGGACACAGGGGGCGCGCACAGATACGCAGTATTTT
TRBJ2-7	once	NA	TRBV29-1	CSTRQGDEQYF	TGCAGCACCCGGCAGGGCGACGAGCAGTACTTC
TRBJ2-7	NA	NA	TRBV9	CASSRGGGVYEQYF	TGTGCCAGCAGCCGGGGAGGCGGGGTCTACGAGCAGTACTTC
TRBJ2-3	NA	NA	TRBV2	CATALANTDTQYF	TGTGCTACAGCTTTAGCGAACACAGATACGCAGTATTTT
TRBJ1-2	few	NA	TRBV12-3/TRBV12-4	CATKTGQRGGYTF	TGTGCCACCAAAACCGGACAGAGGGGTGGCTACACCTTC
TRBJ1-1	once	TRBD1	TRBV19	CASSNGGRIGGPGQGTEAFF	TGTGCCAGTAGTAATGGGGGACGAATCGGGGGACCGGGACAGGGAACTGAAGCTTTCTTT
TRBJ2-5	NA	TRBD1	TRBV5-4	CASSPGQGTETQYF	TGTGCCAGCAGCCCCGGACAGGGAACTGAGACCCAGTACTTC
TRBJ1-2	NA	TRBD1	TRBV11-2	CASRTGQGYGYTF	TGTGCCAGCAGGACCGGACAGGGCTATGGCTACACCTTC
TRBJ2-7	NA	TRBD1	TRBV10-3	CATGVTGGSYEQYF	TGTGCCACGGGCGTTACAGGGGGCTCCTACGAGCAGTACTTC
TRBJ2-5	NA	NA	TRBV4-1	CASSQITVAPAAERVTQYF	TGCGCCAGCAGCCAGATAACGGTAGCCCCCGCCGCCGAACGTGTGACCCAGTACTTC
TRBJ2-7	NA	NA	TRBV27	CASSFFVSGAYEQYF	TGTGCCAGCAGTTTCTTCGTGTCGGGGGCCTACGAGCAGTACTTC
TRBJ2-6	NA	NA	TRBV5-1	CASSFQGAGANVLTF	TGCGCCAGCAGCTTCCAGGGTGCTGGGGCCAACGTCCTGACTTTC